Listed here is a single TCR beta chain. Its antigen remains undetermined. One base away there is no much larger clone; base qualities are not given. Receptor amplification or capture employed RT-PCR. The sequencer listed for this sample is NextSeq 550. Clones were called with MiXCR by TCRdb after fastp trimmed the public reads at Q25, and only in-frame beta chains were retained. Duplicate CDR3 protein sequences are folded into a single record with the most common DNA and genes. The sample contains about 960,000 distinct CDR3 sequences, 15% to 20% of them found a single time. The top ten constitute 5% to 6.5% of the sample. The data stem from a study of patients and donors after allogeneic stem cell transplantation (dated by TCRdb to 2018 to 2020). From cysteine to phenylalanine, the CDR3 is 15 amino acids long. The CDR3 DNA has 45 bases and is translated from base 1. CDR1 and CDR2 are read off the germline V gene as SGHDT and YYEEEE. Here V drops 2 bases and J drops 4 bases, and the junction holds 4 bases not matched to any gene.

The receptor chain draws on TRBV5-6 and TRBJ2-2; a stretch of 8 junction bases matches TRBD1. The clonotype was recovered from a human donor who was either an allogeneic HSCT recipient or a stem cell or donor lymphocyte infusion donor (not recorded which). It is not recorded whose cells these are; they may come from a transplant donor. Sequencing used blood, either unsorted or a sorted T cell fraction (not recorded which). This receptor has the CDR3 CASSFRGLGTGELFF. The DNA sequence is as follows: TGTGCCAGCAGCTTCAGGGGGCTGGGCACCGGGGAGCTGTTTTTT. Outside the CDR3, residues come from the reference TRBV5-6 and TRBJ2-2 proteins, so the full variable domain is: DAGVTQSPTHLIKTRGQQVTLRCSPKSGHDTVSWYQQALGQGPQFIFQYYEEEERQRGNFPDRFSGHQFPNYSSELNVNALLLGDSALYLCASSFRGLGTGELFFGEGSRLTVL.